This T cell receptor beta chain was observed in a study of T cell repertoires in cytomegalovirus infection. The wider study: Matching HLA type, along with CMV infection, was indicated by public TCR beta signatures.

Note on this clonotype: The target antigen is unknown.

The CDR3 runs 13 residues. Trimming stripped 10 bases from V and 2 bases from J, with 12 bases between. Germline CDR1 MNHEY, CDR2 SMNVEV (reference sequence). TCRdb re-called the reads through MiXCR, storing one row per CDR3 protein. The sample includes approximately 700,000 distinct CDR3 sequences, 35% of them seen just once. Study conclusions and caveats: Cumulative frequency (of public TCR beta family members) identified carriers of CMV plus the relevant HLA. What dominated the ex vivo response were HLA-C-restricted CMV-specific TCR beta clonotypes.

The chain combines TRBV27 with TRBJ1-5; D gene uncertain. The receptor was isolated from a human donor in good health (CMV status not recorded). Some clones in this sample may be carry-over from other donors' samples. Sequencing was performed on PBMCs. CDR3 residues: CATARQGNQPQHF. The CDR3 coding sequence is TGTGCCACCGCGCGGCAGGGCAATCAGCCCCAGCATTTT.